The 20 T cell receptor beta chains listed next were all sequenced from one sample in a study of blood T cell repertoires in COVID-19. The method was immunoSEQ multiplex PCR; TCRdb's version includes in-frame clones alone and lacks a portion of them. The sample consists of under 75,000 clones, roughly three quarters of them appearing once. The sample consisted of peripheral blood. The source is a man older than 75 with acute or convalescent COVID-19.

The chain uses TRBV2 and TRBJ2-2; 9 positions match TRBD1. The CDR3 is 13 residues long. Looked up from germline, CDR1 is SNHLY and CDR2 is FYNNEI. The trim removed 8 bases at V and 7 bases at J, leaving 5 bases unmatched. The DNA of the CDR3 is TGTGCCAGCGGGGACAGGGTCGGCGGGGAGCTGTTTTTT. Its translation: CASGDRVGGELFF.

This sequence joins TRBV14 and TRBJ2-3; TRBD2 aligns across 9 bases. The germline CDR1 and CDR2 sequences are SGHDN and FVKESK. Germline trimming cut 2 bases from V and 3 bases from J; bases unmatched to any gene: 12. The CDR3 length is 18 residues. The CDR3, as DNA: TGTGCCAGCAGCCAAAAAACCCCCCTAGCGGGGCTGACAGATACGCAGTATTTT. Encoded protein: CASSQKTPLAGLTDTQYF.

The chain links TRBV24-1 to TRBJ2-1; 8 bases align to TRBD1. This CDR3 is built from 14 residues. Germline CDR1 and CDR2: KGHDR and SFDVKD. V trimming: 4 bases; J trimming: 6 bases; junction bases outside the gene matches: 4. DNA for the CDR3: TGTGCCACCAGTGACCCAACAGGGGGCAATGAGCAGTTCTTC. Amino acids: CATSDPTGGNEQFF.

The V and J genes are TRBV25-1 and TRBJ2-7, with TRBD1 matching over 7 bases. V lost 3 bases, J lost 5 bases, and 10 bases stayed unmatched. Looked up from germline, CDR1 is MGHDK and CDR2 is SYGVNS. The CDR3 contains 15 residues. This CDR3 reads CASSDQTGSGNEQYF. The DNA of the CDR3 is TGTGCCAGCAGTGACCAGACAGGGAGTGGGAACGAGCAGTACTTC.

The rearrangement joins TRBV1 to TRBJ2-3; the table assigns TRBD2, which was not confirmed against the DNA. TRBV1 is deemed a pseudogene. The CDR3 is 17 residues long. CDR3 region: CTSSQDLASGGHTTQYF. Here the CDR3 DNA reads TGCACCAGCAGCCAAGATTTGGCTAGCGGGGGACACACGACGCAGTATTTT.

The rearrangement joins TRBV5-1 to TRBJ1-4; 9 bases agree with TRBD1. The trim removed 4 bases at V and 7 bases at J, leaving 5 bases unmatched. This CDR3 region has 14 residues. Germline-derived CDR1 and CDR2 are SGHRS and YFSETQ. For the CDR3, the DNA is TGCGCCAGCAGCGATACAGGGGGCGGTGAAAAACTGTTTTTT. Protein: CASSDTGGGEKLFF.

V usage is TRBV5-1 and J usage is TRBJ2-5; the match to TRBD1 covers 9 bases. The V segment lost 4 bases and the J segment 4 bases; nucleotides outside the gene matches: 8. Germline CDR1 is SGHRS and CDR2 is YFSETQ. The CDR3 spans 15 residues. CDR3 in DNA: TGCGCCAGCAGCCTCGGGACAGGGATTCCAGAGACCCAGTACTTC. It translates to CASSLGTGIPETQYF.

This clone was picked up one time. The V gene is TRBV19, the J gene TRBJ1-1; 9 nucleotides agree with TRBD1. This CDR3 region has 15 residues. Germline V lookup: CDR1 LNHDA, CDR2 SQIVND (reference sequence). Trimming took 5 bases from V and 6 from J; bases not matched to a gene: 10. For the CDR3, the DNA is TGTGCCAGTAGTGACGGGGGACAGGGATTGCCTGAAGCTTTCTTT. Translated, it gives CASSDGGQGLPEAFF. Full variable domain (outside the CDR3, taken from reference TRBV19 and TRBJ1-1): DGGITQSPKYLFRKEGQNVTLSCEQNLNHDAMYWYRQDPGQGLRLIYYSQIVNDFQKGDIAEGYSVSREKKESFPLTVTSAQKNPTAFYLCASSDGGQGLPEAFFGQGTRLTVV.

The sample holds one count of this clone. The chain joins TRBV12-3 or TRBV12-4 to TRBJ2-7; D is perhaps TRBD2 (5 bases). V lost 5 bases and J 7 bases, leaving 15 bases between the germline ends. The CDR3 totals 13 residues. Here the CDR3 DNA reads TGTGCCAGCAGTCCTGGACGAAGGAGGGAGCAGTACTTC. It is translated as CASSPGRRREQYF.

The V and J genes are TRBV2 and TRBJ1-5; D gene ambiguous. Trimming removed 7 bases from V and 4 bases from J, with 11 bases in between. The CDR3 extends over 13 amino acids. Germline CDR1 SNHLY, CDR2 FYNNEI. The CDR3 nucleotides are TGTGCCAGCACTCCCGGTCTTAATCAGCCCCAGCATTTT. This gives the protein CASTPGLNQPQHF.

Turning to this clone: One end of the junction does not line up with germline, which may come from a read error. This chain uses TRBV7-7 with TRBJ2-3; 8 nucleotides agree with TRBD1. The CDR3 totals 15 residues. Per the germline V gene, CDR1 is SSHAT and CDR2 is FNYEAQ (reference sequence). CDR3: CASSLGQGPMDTQYF. DNA for the CDR3: TGTGCTAGCAGCCTCGGACAGGGCCCCATGGATACGCAGTATTTT.

A few counts support this clone. The chain couples TRBV21-1 to TRBJ2-1; no DNA check was done on the table's D call, TRBD1. TRBV21-1 is assigned pseudogene status. The CDR3 spans 19 residues. CDR3 loop: CASSRITPPGQGSYNEQFF. In nucleotides, the CDR3 is TGTGCCAGCAGCAGAATTACACCACCGGGACAGGGTTCCTACAATGAGCAGTTCTTC.

Only one count was recorded for this clone. The chain recombines TRBV2 with TRBJ2-2; D call uncertain. Germline V gene lookup returns CDR1 SNHLY and CDR2 FYNNEI. The length of the CDR3 is 15 residues. The V and J ends lost 2 bases and 1 base respectively, with 8 bases between them. As DNA, the CDR3 is TGTGCCAGCAGTGAATCTGGCGGGAACACCGGGGAGCTGTTTTTT. Protein: CASSESGGNTGELFF.

The J gene is TRBJ2-1, the V gene TRBV11-2; D gene uncertain. Deletions cut 5 bases from V and 5 bases from J, with 13 bases between. CDR1 is SGHAT and CDR2 is FQNNGV in the germline V gene. The length of the CDR3 is 14 residues. The CDR3 spells CASSPNRVDNEQFF. DNA of the CDR3: TGTGCCAGCAGCCCAAACCGGGTGGACAATGAGCAGTTCTTC.

The rearrangement links TRBV7-2 to TRBJ2-5, with D possibly being TRBD2 (7 bases). CDR1 is SGHTA and CDR2 is FQGNSA in the germline V gene. V was shortened by 3 bases and J by 0 bases, with 11 bases between the two germline ends. The CDR3 runs 15 residues. The CDR3 reads CASSFAGAYQETQYF. The CDR3 DNA sequence: TGTGCCAGCAGCTTTGCGGGGGCTTACCAAGAGACCCAGTACTTC.

This chain joins TRBV7-2 and TRBJ2-7; 10 bases match TRBD2. CDR3 length: 15 amino acids. Germline CDR1 reads SGHTA; CDR2 reads FQGNSA. With V trimmed by 3 bases and J by 2 bases, 4 bases remained unmatched. The CDR3, as DNA: TGTGCCAGCAGCTTTAGACTAGCGGGCACCTACGAGCAGTACTTC. This encodes CASSFRLAGTYEQYF.

The chain combines TRBV5-1 with TRBJ2-7; TRBD1 aligns across 10 bases. V shed 4 bases, J shed 2 bases, and the junction held 6 bases outside the gene matches. The length of the CDR3 is 15 residues. Germline CDR1 reads SGHRS; CDR2 reads YFSETQ. As DNA, the CDR3 is TGCGCCAGCAGCCCGGTTGGACAGGGGGCCTACGAGCAGTACTTC. Amino acids: CASSPVGQGAYEQYF.

The chain carries TRBV5-1 and TRBJ2-3; 7 nucleotides align to TRBD1. Germline CDR1 and CDR2: SGHRS and YFSETQ. The CDR3 length is 15 residues. V shed 2 bases and J 1 base; nucleotides not matched to a gene: 4. The DNA for the CDR3 is TGCGCCAGCAGCTTAGGGGGCCCAGGCACAGATACGCAGTATTTT. Its translation: CASSLGGPGTDTQYF. Full variable domain (remainder filled in from reference TRBV5-1 and TRBJ2-3): KAGVTQTPRYLIKTRGQQVTLSCSPISGHRSVSWYQQTPGQGLQFLFEYFSETQRNKGNFPGRFSGRQFSNSRSEMNVSTLELGDSALYLCASSLGGPGTDTQYFGPGTRLTVL.

The CDR3 DNA sequence: TGTGCCAGCAGCAAGACCGGGACAGGGGGCTGGGAGACCCAGTACTTC. Protein product: CASSKTGTGGWETQYF. The gene calls are TRBV7-2 and TRBJ2-5; 12 nucleotides agree with TRBD1. Germline CDR1 and CDR2: SGHTA and FQGNSA. The ends lost 5 bases at V and 5 bases at J; junction bases unmatched: 9. The CDR3 is 16 amino acids.

The V gene is TRBV6-2 or TRBV6-3, the J gene TRBJ2-2, with 7 bases identical to TRBD1. The J segment lost 5 bases and the V segment lost 7 bases, leaving 10 bases of the junction unmatched. The CDR3 loop spans 15 amino acids. Germline CDR1 MNHEY, CDR2 SVGEGT. The CDR3 bases are TGTGCCAGCACCCCGCAGGGGGTATGGACCGGGGAGCTGTTTTTT. It is translated as CASTPQGVWTGELFF.